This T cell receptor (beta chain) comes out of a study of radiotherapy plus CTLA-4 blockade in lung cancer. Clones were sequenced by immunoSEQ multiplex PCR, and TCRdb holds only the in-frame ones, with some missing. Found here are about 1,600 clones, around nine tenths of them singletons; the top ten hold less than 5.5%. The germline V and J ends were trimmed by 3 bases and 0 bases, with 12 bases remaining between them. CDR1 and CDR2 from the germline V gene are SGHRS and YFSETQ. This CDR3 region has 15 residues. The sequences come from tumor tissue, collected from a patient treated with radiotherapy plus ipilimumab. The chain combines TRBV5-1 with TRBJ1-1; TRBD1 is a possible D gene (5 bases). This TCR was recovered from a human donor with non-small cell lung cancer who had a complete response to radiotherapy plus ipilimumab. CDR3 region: CASSSGLGMNTEAFF. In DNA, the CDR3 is TGCGCCAGCAGCTCGGGACTGGGAATGAACACTGAAGCTTTCTTT.